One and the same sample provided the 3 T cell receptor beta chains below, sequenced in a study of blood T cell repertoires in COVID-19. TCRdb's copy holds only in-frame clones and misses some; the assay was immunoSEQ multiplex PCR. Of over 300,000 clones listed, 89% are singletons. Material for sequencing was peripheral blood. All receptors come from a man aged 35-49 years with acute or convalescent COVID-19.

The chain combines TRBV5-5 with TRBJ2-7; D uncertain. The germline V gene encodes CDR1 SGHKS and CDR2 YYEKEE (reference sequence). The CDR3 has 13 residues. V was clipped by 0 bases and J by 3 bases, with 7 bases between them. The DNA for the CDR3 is TGTGCCAGCAGCTTGGAACTTCTCTACGAGCAGTACTTC. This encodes CASSLELLYEQYF.

The CDR3 loop reads CAWRTAGTGHQPQHF. The CDR3 coding sequence is TGTGCCTGGAGGACCGCCGGGACAGGGCATCAGCCCCAGCATTTT. J is TRBJ1-5 and V is TRBV30; 9 nucleotides align to TRBD1. Germline V CDR1 and CDR2: GTSNPN, SVGIG (reference sequence). This CDR3 is built from 15 residues. V shed 3 bases, J shed 5 bases, and the junction held 8 bases outside the gene matches.

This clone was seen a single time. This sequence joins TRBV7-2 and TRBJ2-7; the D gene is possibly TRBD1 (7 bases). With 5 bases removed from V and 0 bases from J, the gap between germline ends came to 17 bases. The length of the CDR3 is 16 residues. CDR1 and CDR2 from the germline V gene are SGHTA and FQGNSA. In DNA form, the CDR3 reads TGTGCCAGCAGCCTCAGGGTGCGGGACAGCTCCTACGAGCAGTACTTC. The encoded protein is CASSLRVRDSSYEQYF.